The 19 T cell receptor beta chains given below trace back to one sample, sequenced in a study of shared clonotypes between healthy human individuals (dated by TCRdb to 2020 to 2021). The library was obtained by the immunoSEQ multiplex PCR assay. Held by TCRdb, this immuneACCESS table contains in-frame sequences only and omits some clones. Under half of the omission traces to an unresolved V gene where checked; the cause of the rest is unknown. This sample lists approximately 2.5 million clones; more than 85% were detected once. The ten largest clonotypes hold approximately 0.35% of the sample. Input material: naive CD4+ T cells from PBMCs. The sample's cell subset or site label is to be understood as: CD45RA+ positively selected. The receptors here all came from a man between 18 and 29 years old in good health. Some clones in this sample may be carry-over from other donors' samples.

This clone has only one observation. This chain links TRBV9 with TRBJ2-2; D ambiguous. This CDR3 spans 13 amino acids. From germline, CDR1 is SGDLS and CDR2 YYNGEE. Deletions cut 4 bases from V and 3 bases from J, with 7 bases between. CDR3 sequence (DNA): TGTGCCAGCAGCTGGATGGACACCGGGGAGCTGTTTTTT. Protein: CASSWMDTGELFF. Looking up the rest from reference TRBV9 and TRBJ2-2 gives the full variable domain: DSGVTQTPKHLITATGQRVTLRCSPRSGDLSVYWYQQSLDQGLQFLIQYYNGEERAKGNILERFSAQQFPDLHSELNLSSLELGDSALYFCASSWMDTGELFFGEGSRLTVL.

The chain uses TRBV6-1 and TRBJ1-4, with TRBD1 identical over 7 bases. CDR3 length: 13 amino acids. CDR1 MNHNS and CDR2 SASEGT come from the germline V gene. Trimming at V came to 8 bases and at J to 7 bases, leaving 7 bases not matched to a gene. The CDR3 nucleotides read TGTGCCAGCCGGGGACAGCTCGGTGAAAAACTGTTTTTT. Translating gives CASRGQLGEKLFF.

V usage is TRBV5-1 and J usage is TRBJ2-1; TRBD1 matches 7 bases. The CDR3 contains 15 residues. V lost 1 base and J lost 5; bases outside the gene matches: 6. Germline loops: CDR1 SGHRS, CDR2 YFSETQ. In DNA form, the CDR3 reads TGCGCCAGCAGCTTGATCCCCAGGGGGAACAATGAGCAGTTCTTC. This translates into CASSLIPRGNNEQFF.

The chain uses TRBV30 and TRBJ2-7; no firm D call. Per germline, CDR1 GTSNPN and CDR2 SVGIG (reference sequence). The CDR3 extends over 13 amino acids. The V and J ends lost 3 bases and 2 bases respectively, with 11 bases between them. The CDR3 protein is CAWSPRRTYEQYF. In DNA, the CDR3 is TGTGCCTGGAGCCCCCGGCGAACCTACGAGCAGTACTTC.

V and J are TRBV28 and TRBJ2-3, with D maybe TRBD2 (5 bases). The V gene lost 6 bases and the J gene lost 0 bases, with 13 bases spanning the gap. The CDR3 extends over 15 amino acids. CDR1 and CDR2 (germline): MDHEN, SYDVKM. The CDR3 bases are TGTGCCAGCAGCCCCGCCGGGATTAGCACAGATACGCAGTATTTT. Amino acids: CASSPAGISTDTQYF.

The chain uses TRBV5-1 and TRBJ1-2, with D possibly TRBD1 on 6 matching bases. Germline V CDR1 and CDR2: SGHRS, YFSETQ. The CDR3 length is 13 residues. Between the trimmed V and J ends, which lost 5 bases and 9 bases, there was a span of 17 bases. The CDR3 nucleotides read TGCGCCAGCAGAAATGGCGTGCAGGGGCGCTACACCTTC. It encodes CASRNGVQGRYTF.

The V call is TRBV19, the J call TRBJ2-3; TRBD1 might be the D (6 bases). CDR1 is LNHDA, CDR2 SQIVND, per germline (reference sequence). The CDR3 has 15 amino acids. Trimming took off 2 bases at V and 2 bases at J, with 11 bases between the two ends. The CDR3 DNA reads TGTGCCAGTAGTATATATCGGACAGACACAGATACGCAGTATTTT. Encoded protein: CASSIYRTDTDTQYF.

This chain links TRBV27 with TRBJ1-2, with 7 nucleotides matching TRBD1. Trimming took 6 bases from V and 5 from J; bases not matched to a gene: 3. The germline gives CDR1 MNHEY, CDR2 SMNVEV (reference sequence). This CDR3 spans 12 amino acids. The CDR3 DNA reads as TGTGCCAGCAGCAGGACAGGTTATGGCTACACCTTC. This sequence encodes CASSRTGYGYTF.

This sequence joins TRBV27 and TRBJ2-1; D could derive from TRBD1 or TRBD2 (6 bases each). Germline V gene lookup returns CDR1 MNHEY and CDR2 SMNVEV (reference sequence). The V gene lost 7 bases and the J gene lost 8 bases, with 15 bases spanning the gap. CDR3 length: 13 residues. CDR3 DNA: TGTGCCAGCACCCGGGTAAGGGGGGATGAGCAGTTCTTC. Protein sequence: CASTRVRGDEQFF.

The CDR3 DNA sequence: TGTGCCTGGAGTGTACAGGGCCCAAACTATGGCTACACCTTC. Protein sequence: CAWSVQGPNYGYTF. This chain connects TRBV30 to TRBJ1-2, with TRBD1 as a possible D gene (6 bases). The CDR3 spans 14 residues. Germline CDR1 reads GTSNPN; CDR2 reads SVGIG (reference sequence). Between the trimmed V and J ends, which lost 0 bases and 2 bases, there was a span of 10 bases.

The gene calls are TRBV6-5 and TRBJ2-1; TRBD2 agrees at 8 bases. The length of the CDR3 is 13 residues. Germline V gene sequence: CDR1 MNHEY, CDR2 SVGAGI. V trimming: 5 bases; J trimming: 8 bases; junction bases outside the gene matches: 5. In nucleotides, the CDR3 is TGTGCCAGCAGTCGACTAGCGTGGCATGAGCAGTTCTTC. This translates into CASSRLAWHEQFF.

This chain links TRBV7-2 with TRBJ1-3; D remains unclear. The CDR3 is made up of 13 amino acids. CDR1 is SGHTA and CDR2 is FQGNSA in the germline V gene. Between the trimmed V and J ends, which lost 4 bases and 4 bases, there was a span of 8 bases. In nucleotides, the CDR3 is TGTGCCAGCAGCTCAGAAACAGGAAACACCATATATTTT. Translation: CASSSETGNTIYF. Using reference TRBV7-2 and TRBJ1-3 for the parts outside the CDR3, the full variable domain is GAGVSQSPSNKVTEKGKDVELRCDPISGHTALYWYRQSLGQGLEFLIYFQGNSAPDKSGLPSDRFSAERTGGSVSTLTIQRTQQEDSAVYLCASSSETGNTIYFGEGSWLTVV.

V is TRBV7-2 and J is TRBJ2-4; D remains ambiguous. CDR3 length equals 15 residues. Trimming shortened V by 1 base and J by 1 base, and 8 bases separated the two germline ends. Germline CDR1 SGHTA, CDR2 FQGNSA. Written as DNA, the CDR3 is TGTGCCAGCAGCTTAGGAGGCCGGGCCAAAAACATTCAGTACTTC. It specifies CASSLGGRAKNIQYF.

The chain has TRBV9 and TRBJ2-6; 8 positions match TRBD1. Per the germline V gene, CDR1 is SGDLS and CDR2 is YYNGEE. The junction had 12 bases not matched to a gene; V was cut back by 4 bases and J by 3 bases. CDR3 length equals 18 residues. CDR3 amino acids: CASSPIPGGAFGANVLTF. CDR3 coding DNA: TGTGCCAGCAGCCCCATCCCAGGGGGCGCGTTTGGGGCCAACGTCCTGACTTTC.

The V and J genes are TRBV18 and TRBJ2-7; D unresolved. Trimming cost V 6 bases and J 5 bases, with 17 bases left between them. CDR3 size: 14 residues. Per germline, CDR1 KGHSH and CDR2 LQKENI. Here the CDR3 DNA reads TGTGCCAGCTCGCCTGGCCGCCCTCAGGACGAGCAGTACTTC. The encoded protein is CASSPGRPQDEQYF.

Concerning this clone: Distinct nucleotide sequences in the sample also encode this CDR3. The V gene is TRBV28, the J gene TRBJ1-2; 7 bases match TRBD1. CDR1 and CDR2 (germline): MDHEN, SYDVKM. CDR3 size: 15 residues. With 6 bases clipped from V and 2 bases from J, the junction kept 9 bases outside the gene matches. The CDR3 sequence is CASSLGGQRNYGYTF. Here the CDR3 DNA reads TGTGCCAGCAGCCTAGGGGGACAGAGGAACTATGGCTACACCTTC.

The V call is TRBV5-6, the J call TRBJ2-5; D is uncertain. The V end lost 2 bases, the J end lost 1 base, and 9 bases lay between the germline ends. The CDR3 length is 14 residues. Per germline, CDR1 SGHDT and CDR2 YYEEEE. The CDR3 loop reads CASSFWPPQETQYF. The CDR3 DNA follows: TGTGCCAGCAGCTTTTGGCCACCCCAAGAGACCCAGTACTTC.

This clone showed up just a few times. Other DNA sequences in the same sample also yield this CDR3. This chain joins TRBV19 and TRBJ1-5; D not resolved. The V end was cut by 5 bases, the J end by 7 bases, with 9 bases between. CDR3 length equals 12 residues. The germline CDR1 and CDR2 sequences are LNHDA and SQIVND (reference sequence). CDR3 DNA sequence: TGTGCCAGTAGTCTTTTGGGGCAGCCCCAGCATTTT. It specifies CASSLLGQPQHF.

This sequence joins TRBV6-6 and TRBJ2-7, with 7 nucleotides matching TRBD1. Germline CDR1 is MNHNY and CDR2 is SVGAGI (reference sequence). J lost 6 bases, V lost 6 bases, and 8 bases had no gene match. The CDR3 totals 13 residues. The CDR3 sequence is CASRTGSRGEQYF. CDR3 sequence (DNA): TGTGCCAGCAGGACAGGGTCCCGGGGCGAGCAGTACTTC.